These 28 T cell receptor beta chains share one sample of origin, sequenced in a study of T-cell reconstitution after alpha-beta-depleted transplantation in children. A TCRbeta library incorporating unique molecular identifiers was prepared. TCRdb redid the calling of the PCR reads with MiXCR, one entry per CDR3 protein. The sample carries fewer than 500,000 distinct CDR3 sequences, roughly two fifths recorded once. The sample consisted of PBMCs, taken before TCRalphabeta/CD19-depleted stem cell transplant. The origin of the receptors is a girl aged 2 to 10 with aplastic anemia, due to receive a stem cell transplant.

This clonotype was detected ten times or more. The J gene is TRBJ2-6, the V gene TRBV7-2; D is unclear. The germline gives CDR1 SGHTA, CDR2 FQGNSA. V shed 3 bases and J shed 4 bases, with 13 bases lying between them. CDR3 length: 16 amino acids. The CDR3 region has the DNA TGTGCCAGCAGCTTCGCTACAGTGGGAGGGGCCAACGTCCTGACTTTC. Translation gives CASSFATVGGANVLTF.

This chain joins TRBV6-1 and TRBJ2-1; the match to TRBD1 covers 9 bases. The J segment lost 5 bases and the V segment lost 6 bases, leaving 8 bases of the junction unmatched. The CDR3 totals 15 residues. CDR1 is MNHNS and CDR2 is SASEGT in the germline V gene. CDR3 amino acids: CASRNRDRENNEQFF. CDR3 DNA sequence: TGTGCCAGCAGGAACCGGGACAGGGAAAACAATGAGCAGTTCTTC.

The CDR3 is CATSRNRGTYEQYF. The CDR3, as DNA: TGTGCGACTTCGAGGAACAGGGGGACCTACGAGCAGTACTTC. The chain carries TRBV6-2 or TRBV6-3 and TRBJ2-7, with 8 positions matching TRBD1. The CDR3 has 14 residues. Germline assignment: CDR1 MNHEY and CDR2 SVGEGT.

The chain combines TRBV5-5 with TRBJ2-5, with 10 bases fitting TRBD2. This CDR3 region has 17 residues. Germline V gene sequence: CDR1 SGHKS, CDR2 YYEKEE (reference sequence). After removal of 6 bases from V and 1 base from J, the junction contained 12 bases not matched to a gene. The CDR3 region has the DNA TGTGCCAGCACTCGATCTAGCGGGAGCTCATCCCAAGAGACCCAGTACTTC. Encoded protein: CASTRSSGSSSQETQYF. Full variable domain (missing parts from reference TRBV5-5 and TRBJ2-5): DAGVTQSPTHLIKTRGQQVTLRCSPISGHKSVSWYQQVLGQGPQFIFQYYEKEERGRGNFPDRFSARQFPNYSSELNVNALLLGDSALYLCASTRSSGSSSQETQYFGPGTRLLVL.

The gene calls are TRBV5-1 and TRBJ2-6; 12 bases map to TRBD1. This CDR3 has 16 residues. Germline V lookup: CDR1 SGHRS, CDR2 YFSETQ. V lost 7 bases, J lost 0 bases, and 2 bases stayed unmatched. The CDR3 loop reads CASRDRGLSGANVLTF. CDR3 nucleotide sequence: TGCGCCAGCCGGGACAGGGGGCTCTCTGGGGCCAACGTCCTGACTTTC.

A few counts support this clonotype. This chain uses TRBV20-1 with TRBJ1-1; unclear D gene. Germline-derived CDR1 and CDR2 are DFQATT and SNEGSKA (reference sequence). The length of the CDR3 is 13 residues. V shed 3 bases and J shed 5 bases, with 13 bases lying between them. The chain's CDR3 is CSARQSLATEAFF. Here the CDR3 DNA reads TGCAGTGCTAGGCAATCTTTAGCGACTGAAGCTTTCTTT.

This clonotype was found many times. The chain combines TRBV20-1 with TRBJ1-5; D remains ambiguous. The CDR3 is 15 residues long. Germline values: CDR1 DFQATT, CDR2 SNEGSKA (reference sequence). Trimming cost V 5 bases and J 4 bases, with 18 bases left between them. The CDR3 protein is CSAHRSGFLNQPQHF. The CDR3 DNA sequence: TGCAGTGCTCACAGATCAGGTTTTCTGAATCAGCCCCAGCATTTT.

Here the CDR3 reads CASSPSLADEQPYEQYF. The CDR3, as DNA: TGTGCCAGCAGCCCGAGTCTGGCCGACGAACAACCTTACGAGCAGTACTTC. The V and J genes are TRBV7-8 and TRBJ2-7; D not certain. The germline CDR1 and CDR2 sequences are SGHVS and FQNEAQ. This CDR3 has 17 residues. Trimming removed 5 bases from V and 4 bases from J, with 24 bases in between. Looking up the rest from reference TRBV7-8 and TRBJ2-7 gives the full variable domain: GAGVSQSPRYKVAKRGQDVALRCDPISGHVSLFWYQQALGQGPEFLTYFQNEAQLDKSGLPSDRFFAERPEGSVSTLKIQRTQQEDSAVYLCASSPSLADEQPYEQYFGPGTRLTVT.

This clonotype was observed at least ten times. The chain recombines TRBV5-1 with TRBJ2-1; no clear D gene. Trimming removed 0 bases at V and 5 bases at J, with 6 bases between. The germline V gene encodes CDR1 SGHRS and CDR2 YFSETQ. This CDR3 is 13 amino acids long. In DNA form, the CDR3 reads TGCGCCAGCAGCTTGGGACGGAACAATGAGCAGTTCTTC. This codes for CASSLGRNNEQFF.

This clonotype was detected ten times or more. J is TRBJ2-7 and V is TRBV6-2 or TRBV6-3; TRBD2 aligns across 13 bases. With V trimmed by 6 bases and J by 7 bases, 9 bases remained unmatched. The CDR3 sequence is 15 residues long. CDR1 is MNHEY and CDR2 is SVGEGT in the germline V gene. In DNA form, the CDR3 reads TGTGCCAGCAGGGATCGGACTAGCGGGAGAGGAGAGCAGTACTTC. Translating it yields CASRDRTSGRGEQYF.

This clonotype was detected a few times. CDR3: CSAVAPRAYEQYF. In DNA form, the CDR3 reads TGCAGTGCTGTTGCCCCGAGAGCCTACGAGCAGTACTTC. The chain employs TRBV20-1 and TRBJ2-7; D is unclear. Germline assignment: CDR1 DFQATT and CDR2 SNEGSKA (reference sequence). V lost 5 bases and J 2 bases, leaving 13 bases between the germline ends. There are 13 residues in the CDR3.

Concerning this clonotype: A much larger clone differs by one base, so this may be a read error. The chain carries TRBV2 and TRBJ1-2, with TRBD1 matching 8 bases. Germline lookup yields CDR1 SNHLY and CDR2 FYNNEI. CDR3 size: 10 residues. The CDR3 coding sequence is TGTGCTGACAGGGGACGGGGCTACACCTTC. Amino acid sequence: CADRGRGYTF.

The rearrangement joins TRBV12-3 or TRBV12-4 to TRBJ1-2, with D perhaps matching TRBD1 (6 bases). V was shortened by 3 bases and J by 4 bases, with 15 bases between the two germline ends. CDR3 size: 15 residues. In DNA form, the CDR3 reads TGTGCCAGCAGTTTGTCGACAGGCCTACGCTATGGCTACACCTTC. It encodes CASSLSTGLRYGYTF.

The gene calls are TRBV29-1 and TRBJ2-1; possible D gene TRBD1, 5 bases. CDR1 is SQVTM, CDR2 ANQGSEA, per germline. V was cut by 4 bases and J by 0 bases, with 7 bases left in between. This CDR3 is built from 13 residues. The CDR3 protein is CSVGTRSYNEQFF. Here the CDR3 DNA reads TGCAGCGTTGGGACACGCTCCTACAATGAGCAGTTCTTC.

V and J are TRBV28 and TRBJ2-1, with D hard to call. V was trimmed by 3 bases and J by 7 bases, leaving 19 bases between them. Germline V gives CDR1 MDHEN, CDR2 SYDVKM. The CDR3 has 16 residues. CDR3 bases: TGTGCCAGCAGTTTCCGGAACACTGGAACAAAGAATGAGCAGTTCTTC. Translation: CASSFRNTGTKNEQFF.

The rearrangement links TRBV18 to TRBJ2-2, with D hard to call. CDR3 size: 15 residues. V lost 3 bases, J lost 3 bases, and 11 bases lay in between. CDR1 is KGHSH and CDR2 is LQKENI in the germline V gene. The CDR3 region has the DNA TGTGCCAGCTCACCCTTCTCTCGGGACACCGGGGAGCTGTTTTTT. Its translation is CASSPFSRDTGELFF.

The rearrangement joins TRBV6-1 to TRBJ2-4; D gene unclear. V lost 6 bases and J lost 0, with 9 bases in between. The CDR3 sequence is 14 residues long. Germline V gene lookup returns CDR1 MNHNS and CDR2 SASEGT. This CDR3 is CASSSTVAKNIQYF. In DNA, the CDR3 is TGTGCCAGCAGCAGTACTGTAGCCAAAAACATTCAGTACTTC.

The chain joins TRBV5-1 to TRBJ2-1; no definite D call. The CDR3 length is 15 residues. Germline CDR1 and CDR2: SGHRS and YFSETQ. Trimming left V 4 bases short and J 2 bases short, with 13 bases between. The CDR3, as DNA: TGCGCCAGCAGCCTAGAAGATTTGGCCTACAATGAGCAGTTCTTC. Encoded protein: CASSLEDLAYNEQFF. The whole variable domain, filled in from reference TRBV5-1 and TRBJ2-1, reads KAGVTQTPRYLIKTRGQQVTLSCSPISGHRSVSWYQQTPGQGLQFLFEYFSETQRNKGNFPGRFSGRQFSNSRSEMNVSTLELGDSALYLCASSLEDLAYNEQFFGPGTRLTVL.

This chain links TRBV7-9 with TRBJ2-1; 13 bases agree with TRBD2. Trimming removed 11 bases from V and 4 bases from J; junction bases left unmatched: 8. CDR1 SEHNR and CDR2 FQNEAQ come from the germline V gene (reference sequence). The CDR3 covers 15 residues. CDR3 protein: CAVRGTSGAYNEQFF. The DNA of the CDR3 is TGTGCCGTAAGGGGGACTAGCGGGGCGTACAATGAGCAGTTCTTC.

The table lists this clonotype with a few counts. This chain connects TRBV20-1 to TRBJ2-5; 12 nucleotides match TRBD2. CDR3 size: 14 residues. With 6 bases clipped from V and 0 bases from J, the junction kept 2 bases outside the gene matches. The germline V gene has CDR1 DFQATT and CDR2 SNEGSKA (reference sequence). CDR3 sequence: CSAGLAGNQETQYF. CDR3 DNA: TGCAGTGCCGGACTAGCGGGGAACCAAGAGACCCAGTACTTC.

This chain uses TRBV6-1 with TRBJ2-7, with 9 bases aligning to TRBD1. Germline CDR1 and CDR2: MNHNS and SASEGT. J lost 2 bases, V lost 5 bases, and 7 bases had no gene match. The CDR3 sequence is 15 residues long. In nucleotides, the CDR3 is TGTGCCAGCAGTCCCCGGACAGGGGACGCCTACGAGCAGTACTTC. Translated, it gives CASSPRTGDAYEQYF.

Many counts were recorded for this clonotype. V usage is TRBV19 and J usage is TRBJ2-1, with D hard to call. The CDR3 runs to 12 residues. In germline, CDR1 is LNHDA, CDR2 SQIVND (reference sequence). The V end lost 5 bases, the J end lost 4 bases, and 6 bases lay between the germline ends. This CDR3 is CASSDPYNEQFF. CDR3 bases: TGTGCCAGTAGTGACCCGTACAATGAGCAGTTCTTC.

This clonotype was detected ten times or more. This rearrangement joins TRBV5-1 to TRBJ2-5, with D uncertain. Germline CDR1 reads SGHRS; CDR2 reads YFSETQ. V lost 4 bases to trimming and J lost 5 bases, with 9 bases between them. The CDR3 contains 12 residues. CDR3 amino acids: CASSPSLETQYF. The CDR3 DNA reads TGCGCCAGCAGCCCCTCCCTCGAGACCCAGTACTTC.

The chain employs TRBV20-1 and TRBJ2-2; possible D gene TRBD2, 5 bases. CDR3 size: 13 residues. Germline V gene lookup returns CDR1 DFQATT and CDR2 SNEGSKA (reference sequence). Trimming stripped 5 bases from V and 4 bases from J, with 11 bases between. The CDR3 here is CSAGRGSTGELFF. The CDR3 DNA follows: TGCAGTGCTGGCCGGGGATCCACCGGGGAGCTGTTTTTT.

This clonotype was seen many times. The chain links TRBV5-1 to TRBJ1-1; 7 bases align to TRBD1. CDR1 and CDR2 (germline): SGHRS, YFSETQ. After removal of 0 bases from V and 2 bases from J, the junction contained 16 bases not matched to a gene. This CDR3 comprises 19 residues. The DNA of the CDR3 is TGCGCCAGCAGCTTGGTTGGGGCCGCGGGGGAGGGGGCCAACACTGAAGCTTTCTTT. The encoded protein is CASSLVGAAGEGANTEAFF.

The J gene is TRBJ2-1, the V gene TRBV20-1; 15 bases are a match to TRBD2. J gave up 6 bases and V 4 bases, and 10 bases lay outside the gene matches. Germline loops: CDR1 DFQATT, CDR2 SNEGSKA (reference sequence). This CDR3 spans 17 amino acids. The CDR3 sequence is CSAISGLAGGPPNEQFF. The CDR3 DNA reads TGCAGTGCTATCAGCGGACTAGCGGGAGGGCCTCCCAATGAGCAGTTCTTC.

The CDR3 loop is CASSQGPRRDNEQFF. CDR3 in DNA: TGTGCCAGCAGCCAAGGCCCGCGGAGAGACAATGAGCAGTTCTTC. The chain carries TRBV3-1 and TRBJ2-1, with D uncertain. CDR3 length: 15 amino acids. V lost 1 base to trimming and J lost 5 bases, with 12 bases between them. Germline loops: CDR1 LGHDT, CDR2 YNNKEL (reference sequence).

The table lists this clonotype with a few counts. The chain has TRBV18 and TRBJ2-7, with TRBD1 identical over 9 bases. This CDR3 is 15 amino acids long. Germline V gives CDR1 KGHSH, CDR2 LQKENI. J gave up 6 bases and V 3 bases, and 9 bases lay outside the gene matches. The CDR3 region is CASSPYGTGHGEQYF. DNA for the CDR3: TGTGCCAGCTCACCCTACGGGACAGGGCATGGCGAGCAGTACTTC.